One T cell receptor (beta chain) is described in this entry. This specimen comes from a study of blood T cell repertoires in COVID-19. This CDR3 region has 12 residues. V gave up 5 bases and J gave up 3 bases; unmatched junction bases: 0. CDR1 and CDR2 (germline): LGHDT, YNNKEL (reference sequence). Original analysis: Reference gene primer amplification yielded estimated nucleated cell counts. Method: immunoSEQ multiplex PCR; TCRdb's copy keeps in-frame clones and lacks some. V and J calls and clone size are as listed in that table; D and trimming were resolved from the DNA. The table lists under 150,000 clones, 80% to 90% of them singletons.

J is TRBJ1-1 and V is TRBV3-1 (or the pseudogene TRBV3-2); 7 nucleotides agree with TRBD1. Sequencing was done on a sample of peripheral blood. This TCR derives from a woman in her sixties with active COVID-19. The CDR3 nucleotides are TGTGCCAGCAGCGACAGGGACACTGAAGCTTTCTTT. Protein sequence: CASSDRDTEAFF.